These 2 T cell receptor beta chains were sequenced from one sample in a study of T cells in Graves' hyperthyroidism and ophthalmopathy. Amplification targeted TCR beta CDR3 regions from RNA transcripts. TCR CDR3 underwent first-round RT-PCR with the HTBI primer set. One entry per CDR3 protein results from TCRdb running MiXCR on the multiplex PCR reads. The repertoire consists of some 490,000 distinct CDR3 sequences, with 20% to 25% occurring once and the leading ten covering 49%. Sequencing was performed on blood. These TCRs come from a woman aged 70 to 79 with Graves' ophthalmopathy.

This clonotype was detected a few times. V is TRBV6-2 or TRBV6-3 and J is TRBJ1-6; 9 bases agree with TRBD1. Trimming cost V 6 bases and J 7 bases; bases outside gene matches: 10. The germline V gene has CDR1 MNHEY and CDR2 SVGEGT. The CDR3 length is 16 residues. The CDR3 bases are TGTGCCAGCAGAAGGACAGGGGAGTTGGGCAATTCACCCCTCCACTTT. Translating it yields CASRRTGELGNSPLHF.

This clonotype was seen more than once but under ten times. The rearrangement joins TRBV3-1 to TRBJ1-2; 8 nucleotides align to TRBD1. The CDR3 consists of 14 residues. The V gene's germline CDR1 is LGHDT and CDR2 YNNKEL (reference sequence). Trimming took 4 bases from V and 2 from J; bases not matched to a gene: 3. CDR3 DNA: TGTGCCAGCAGCCCCCAGGGGGCGAACTATGGCTACACCTTC. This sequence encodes CASSPQGANYGYTF.